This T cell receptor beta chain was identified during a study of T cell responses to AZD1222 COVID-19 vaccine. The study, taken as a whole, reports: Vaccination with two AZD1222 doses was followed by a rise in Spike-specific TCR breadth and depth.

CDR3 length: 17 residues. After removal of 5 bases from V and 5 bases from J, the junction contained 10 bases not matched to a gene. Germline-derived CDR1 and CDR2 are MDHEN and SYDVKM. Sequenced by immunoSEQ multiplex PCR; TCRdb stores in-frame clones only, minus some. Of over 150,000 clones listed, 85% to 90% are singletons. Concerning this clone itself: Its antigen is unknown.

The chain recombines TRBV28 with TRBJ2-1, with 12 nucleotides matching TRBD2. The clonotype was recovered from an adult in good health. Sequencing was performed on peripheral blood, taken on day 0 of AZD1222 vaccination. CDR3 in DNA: TGTGCCAGCAGTAGGGGACTAGCGGGTCGTAACAACAATGAGCAGTTCTTC. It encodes CASSRGLAGRNNNEQFF.